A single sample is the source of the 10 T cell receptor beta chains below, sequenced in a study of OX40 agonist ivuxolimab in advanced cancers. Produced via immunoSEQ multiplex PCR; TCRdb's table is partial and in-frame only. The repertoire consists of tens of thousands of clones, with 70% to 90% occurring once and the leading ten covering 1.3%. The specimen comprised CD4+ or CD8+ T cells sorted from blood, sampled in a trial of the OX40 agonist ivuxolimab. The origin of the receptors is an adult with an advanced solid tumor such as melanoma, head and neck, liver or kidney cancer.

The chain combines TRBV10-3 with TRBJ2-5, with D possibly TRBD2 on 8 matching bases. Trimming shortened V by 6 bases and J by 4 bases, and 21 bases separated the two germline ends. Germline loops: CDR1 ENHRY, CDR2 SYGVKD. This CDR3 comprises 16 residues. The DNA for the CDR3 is TGTGCCATCAGAGGGGGCGGGGGGACCTCTGGAGAGACCCAGTACTTC. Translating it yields CAIRGGGGTSGETQYF.

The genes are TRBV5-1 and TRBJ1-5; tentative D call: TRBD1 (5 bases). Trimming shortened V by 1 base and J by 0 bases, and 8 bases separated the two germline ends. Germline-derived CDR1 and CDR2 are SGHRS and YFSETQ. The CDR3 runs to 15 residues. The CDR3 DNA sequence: TGCGCCAGCAGCTTGACAGGAGATAGCAATCAGCCCCAGCATTTT. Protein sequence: CASSLTGDSNQPQHF.

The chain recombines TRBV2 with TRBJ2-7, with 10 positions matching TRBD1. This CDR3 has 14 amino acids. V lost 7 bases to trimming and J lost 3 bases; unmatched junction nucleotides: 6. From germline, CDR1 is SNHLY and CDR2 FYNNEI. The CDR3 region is CASNGQGGFYEQYF. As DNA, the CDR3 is TGTGCCAGCAACGGACAGGGGGGATTCTACGAGCAGTACTTC.

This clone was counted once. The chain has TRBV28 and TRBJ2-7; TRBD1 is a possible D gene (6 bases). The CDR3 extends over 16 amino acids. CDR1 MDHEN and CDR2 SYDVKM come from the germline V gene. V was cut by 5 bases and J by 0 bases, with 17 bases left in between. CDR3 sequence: CASSPPRQASSYEQYF. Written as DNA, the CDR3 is TGTGCCAGCAGTCCCCCCCGACAGGCTTCCTCCTACGAGCAGTACTTC.

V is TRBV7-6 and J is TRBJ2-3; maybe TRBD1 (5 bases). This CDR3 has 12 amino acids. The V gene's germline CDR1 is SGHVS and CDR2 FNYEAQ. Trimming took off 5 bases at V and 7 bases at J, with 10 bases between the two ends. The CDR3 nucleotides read TGTGCCAGCAGCCCAGACAGCTATACGCAGTATTTT. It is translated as CASSPDSYTQYF.

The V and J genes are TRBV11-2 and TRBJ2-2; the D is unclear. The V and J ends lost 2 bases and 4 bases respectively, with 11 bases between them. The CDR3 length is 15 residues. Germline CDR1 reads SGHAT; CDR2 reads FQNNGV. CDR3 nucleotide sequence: TGTGCCAGCAGCTTACTCCTCCAGAGCACCGGGGAGCTGTTTTTT. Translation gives CASSLLLQSTGELFF.

CDR3 bases: TGTGCCTCAGCAGGGGGCCTCCAAGAGACCCAGTACTTC. Translating it yields CASAGGLQETQYF. The chain joins TRBV15 to TRBJ2-5, with 8 bases that match TRBD1. Germline assignment: CDR1 LNHNV and CDR2 YYDKDF (reference sequence). Unmatched junction bases numbered 6, after V lost 11 bases and J lost 1 base. The CDR3 runs to 13 residues.

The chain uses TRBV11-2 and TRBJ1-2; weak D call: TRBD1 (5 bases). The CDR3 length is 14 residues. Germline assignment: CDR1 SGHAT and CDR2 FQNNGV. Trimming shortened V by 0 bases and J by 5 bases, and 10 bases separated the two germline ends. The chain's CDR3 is CASSLDSQVYGYTF. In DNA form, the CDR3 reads TGTGCCAGCAGCTTAGACTCACAGGTTTATGGCTACACCTTC.

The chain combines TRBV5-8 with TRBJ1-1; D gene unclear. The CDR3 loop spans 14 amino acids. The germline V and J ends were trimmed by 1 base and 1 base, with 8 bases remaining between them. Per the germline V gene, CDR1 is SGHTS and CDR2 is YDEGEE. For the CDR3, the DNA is TGTGCCAGCAGCTTGACGACTCGGAACACTGAAGCTTTCTTT. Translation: CASSLTTRNTEAFF.

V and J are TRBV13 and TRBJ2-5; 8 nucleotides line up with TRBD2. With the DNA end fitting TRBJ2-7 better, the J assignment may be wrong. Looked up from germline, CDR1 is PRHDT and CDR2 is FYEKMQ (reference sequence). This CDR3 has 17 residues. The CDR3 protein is CASSLEGSGAATYEQYF. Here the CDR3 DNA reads TGTGCCAGCAGCTTAGAGGGTAGCGGGGCGGCTACCTACGAGCAGTACTTC.